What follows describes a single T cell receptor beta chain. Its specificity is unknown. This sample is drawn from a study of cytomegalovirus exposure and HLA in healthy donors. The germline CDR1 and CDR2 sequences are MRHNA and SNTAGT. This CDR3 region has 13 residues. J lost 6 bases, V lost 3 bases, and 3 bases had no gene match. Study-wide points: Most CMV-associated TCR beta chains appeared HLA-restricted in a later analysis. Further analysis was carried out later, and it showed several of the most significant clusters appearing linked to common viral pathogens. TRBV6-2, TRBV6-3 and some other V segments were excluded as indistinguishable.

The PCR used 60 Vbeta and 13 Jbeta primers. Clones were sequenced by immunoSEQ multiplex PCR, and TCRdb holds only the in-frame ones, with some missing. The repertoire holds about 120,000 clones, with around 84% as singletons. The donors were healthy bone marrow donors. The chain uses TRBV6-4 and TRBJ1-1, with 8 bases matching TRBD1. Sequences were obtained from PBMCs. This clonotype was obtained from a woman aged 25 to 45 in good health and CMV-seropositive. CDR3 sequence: CASSDRTGSEAFF. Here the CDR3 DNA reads TGTGCCAGCAGTGATCGGACAGGGTCTGAAGCTTTCTTT.